Each of the 25 T cell receptor beta chains below was sequenced from the same sample in a study of OX40 agonist ivuxolimab in advanced cancers. The method was immunoSEQ multiplex PCR; TCRdb's version includes in-frame clones alone and lacks a portion of them. The sample has roughly 86,000 clones; 80% to 95% are singletons. The specimen was CD4+ or CD8+ T cells sorted from blood, collected in a trial of the OX40 agonist ivuxolimab. These receptors originate from an adult with an advanced solid tumor such as melanoma, head and neck, liver or kidney cancer.

The chain uses TRBV28 and TRBJ2-2, with 8 bases that match TRBD2. CDR1 and CDR2 (germline): MDHEN, SYDVKM. Unmatched junction bases numbered 14, after V lost 6 bases and J lost 5 bases. CDR3 size: 17 residues. The CDR3 protein is CASSQFLAGGGTGELFF. CDR3 sequence (DNA): TGTGCCAGCAGCCAGTTTCTGGCGGGAGGTGGAACCGGGGAGCTGTTTTTT.

The chain links TRBV20-1 to TRBJ2-3; D not resolved. The CDR3 is made up of 10 amino acids. V shed 5 bases and J shed 5 bases, with 5 bases lying between them. Germline V gene lookup returns CDR1 DFQATT and CDR2 SNEGSKA (reference sequence). CDR3 in DNA: TGCAGTGCTCAGCAAGATACGCAGTATTTT. Protein: CSAQQDTQYF.

This clone came up once. The chain employs TRBV30 and TRBJ1-2, with 10 bases that match TRBD1. The V gene's germline CDR1 is GTSNPN and CDR2 SVGIG (reference sequence). The V gene end was trimmed by 5 bases and the J gene end by 13 bases; junction bases not matched to a gene: 10. The CDR3 length is 12 residues. Here the CDR3 DNA reads TGTGCCTGGGACGGGGGACAGGGGATCTTCACCTTC. This codes for CAWDGGQGIFTF.

This clone is a singleton in its sample. The chain links TRBV11-2 to TRBJ2-5; possible D gene TRBD1, 6 bases. TRBJ2-7 matches the DNA end more closely, so the J call is doubtful. This CDR3 has 15 amino acids. CDR1 SGHAT and CDR2 FQNNGV come from the germline V gene. Here the CDR3 DNA reads TGTGCCAGCAGCTTAGTCGAGACAGGACCCTACGAGCAGTACTTC. Its protein product is CASSLVETGPYEQYF.

V is TRBV28 and J is TRBJ1-5, with D possibly matching TRBD1 (5 bases). V was pared by 3 bases and J by 4 bases, with 7 bases between. The CDR3 runs 13 residues. Germline loops: CDR1 MDHEN, CDR2 SYDVKM. The CDR3 is CASSLGQNQPQHF. The CDR3, as DNA: TGTGCCAGCAGTTTGGGGCAGAATCAGCCCCAGCATTTT.

V and J are TRBV6-5 and TRBJ2-7; maybe TRBD2 (5 bases). CDR1 and CDR2 (germline): MNHEY, SVGAGI. The CDR3 loop spans 13 amino acids. V shed 11 bases and J shed 4 bases, with 18 bases lying between them. CDR3 loop: CAVHRGFNYEQYF. CDR3 coding DNA: TGTGCCGTCCACCGGGGTTTTAATTACGAGCAGTACTTC.

The chain combines TRBV28 with TRBJ2-3; 14 bases fit TRBD2. CDR3 length equals 18 residues. Per germline, CDR1 MDHEN and CDR2 SYDVKM. The ends lost 3 bases at V and 1 base at J; junction bases unmatched: 6. The CDR3 bases are TGTGCCAGCAGTTTCGGGACTAGCGGGAGCTCGGGCACAGATACGCAGTATTTT. This gives the protein CASSFGTSGSSGTDTQYF.

A single count supports this clone. This sequence joins TRBV7-9 and TRBJ2-1; 9 bases fit TRBD2. V lost 5 bases and J lost 4; bases outside the gene matches: 3. Germline assignment: CDR1 SEHNR and CDR2 FQNEAQ (reference sequence). The CDR3 covers 14 residues. The CDR3 loop reads CASSASGNYNEQFF. The CDR3, as DNA: TGTGCCAGCAGCGCTAGCGGGAATTACAATGAGCAGTTCTTC.

The rearrangement uses TRBV6-5 and TRBJ2-7, with TRBD2 matching over 8 bases. In germline, CDR1 is MNHEY, CDR2 SVGAGI. This CDR3 spans 15 amino acids. V trimming: 5 bases; J trimming: 4 bases; junction bases outside the gene matches: 10. For the CDR3, the DNA is TGTGCCAGCAGTATTAGCGGGACACTCGAGTACGAGCAGTACTTC. This translates into CASSISGTLEYEQYF.

The rearrangement links TRBV5-1 to TRBJ2-5; 14 bases line up with TRBD2. The CDR3 sequence is 16 residues long. The trim removed 4 bases at V and 5 bases at J, leaving 7 bases unmatched. From germline, CDR1 is SGHRS and CDR2 YFSETQ. CDR3 region: CASSGGTSGSGETQYF. Written as DNA, the CDR3 is TGCGCCAGCAGCGGGGGGACTAGCGGGAGTGGTGAGACCCAGTACTTC.

The gene calls are TRBV28 and TRBJ1-4; maybe TRBD1 (5 bases). The CDR3 extends over 15 amino acids. V lost 7 bases and J lost 7, with 19 bases in between. The V gene's germline CDR1 is MDHEN and CDR2 SYDVKM. CDR3 loop: CASKGFVAGREKLFF. CDR3 nucleotides: TGTGCCAGCAAGGGTTTTGTGGCAGGGCGTGAAAAACTGTTTTTT.

This chain joins TRBV7-2 and TRBJ2-3; D is tentatively TRBD1 or TRBD2 (5 bases each). This CDR3 contains 16 residues. V was trimmed by 5 bases and J by 11 bases, leaving 26 bases between them. CDR1 is SGHTA and CDR2 is FQGNSA in the germline V gene. The CDR3 loop is CASSDDSWGISGRQYF. For the CDR3, the DNA is TGTGCCAGCAGCGATGACAGTTGGGGAATCAGCGGTAGGCAGTATTTT.

This chain links TRBV2 with TRBJ2-5, with 8 nucleotides matching TRBD1. The CDR3 extends over 14 amino acids. The germline CDR1 and CDR2 sequences are SNHLY and FYNNEI. V was pared by 11 bases and J by 2 bases, with 10 bases of the junction left unmatched. The CDR3 protein is CASRGRTGQETQYF. CDR3 DNA: TGTGCCTCACGGGGGCGGACAGGGCAAGAGACCCAGTACTTC.

The sample holds one count of this clone. The chain recombines TRBV6-6 with TRBJ2-7; TRBD1 is a possible D gene (5 bases). CDR1 and CDR2 from the germline V gene are MNHNY and SVGAGI (reference sequence). Trimming removed 4 bases from V and 12 bases from J, with 19 bases in between. The CDR3 sequence is 13 residues long. The CDR3 DNA reads TGTGCCAGCAGTTCTGTATTGGGGCTACCTCCGTACTTC. This translates into CASSSVLGLPPYF.

This clone was detected once. The chain combines TRBV11-2 with TRBJ2-2; tentatively, D is TRBD1 (5 bases). CDR3 size: 16 residues. Germline CDR1 reads SGHAT; CDR2 reads FQNNGV. Trimming took off 1 base at V and 6 bases at J, with 15 bases between the two ends. The CDR3 DNA follows: TGTGCCAGCAGCTTAGGGTCAGGCGGACACTCCGGGGAGCTGTTTTTT. Translated, it gives CASSLGSGGHSGELFF.

This chain connects TRBV2 to TRBJ2-7; 12 bases map to TRBD2. The CDR3 is 15 amino acids. Unmatched junction bases numbered 4, after V lost 5 bases and J lost 2 bases. The germline V gene encodes CDR1 SNHLY and CDR2 FYNNEI. CDR3 residues: CASSPTSGSPYEQYF. The CDR3 nucleotides read TGTGCCAGCAGTCCGACTAGCGGGAGCCCCTACGAGCAGTACTTC.

V is TRBV28 and J is TRBJ1-3, with D uncertain. The V gene lost 5 bases and the J gene lost 4 bases, with 9 bases spanning the gap. Germline lookup yields CDR1 MDHEN and CDR2 SYDVKM. This CDR3 region has 13 residues. The CDR3 loop is CASSRQGGNTIYF. CDR3 in DNA: TGTGCCAGCAGTCGACAAGGAGGAAACACCATATATTTT. The full variable domain, completed using reference TRBV28 and TRBJ1-3, is DVKVTQSSRYLVKRTGEKVFLECVQDMDHENMFWYRQDPGLGLRLIYFSYDVKMKEKGDIPEGYSVSREKKERFSLILESASTNQTSMYLCASSRQGGNTIYFGEGSWLTVV.

The V call is TRBV5-4, the J call TRBJ2-3, with 8 bases identical to TRBD2. Germline lookup yields CDR1 SGHNT and CDR2 YYREEE (reference sequence). The CDR3 sequence is 16 residues long. The V and J ends lost 0 bases and 0 bases, in that order; junction bases with no gene match: 3. The CDR3 spells CASSLGLAGSTDTQYF. Written as DNA, the CDR3 is TGTGCCAGCAGCTTGGGTCTAGCGGGCAGCACAGATACGCAGTATTTT.

This chain joins TRBV5-1 and TRBJ2-3, with 7 bases fitting TRBD1. Germline CDR1 SGHRS, CDR2 YFSETQ. The CDR3 is 14 amino acids. Trimming took 2 bases from V and 3 from J; bases not matched to a gene: 3. CDR3 loop: CASSFDRVTDTQYF. CDR3 DNA: TGCGCCAGCAGCTTCGACAGGGTGACAGATACGCAGTATTTT.

The chain combines TRBV19 with TRBJ2-5, with D perhaps matching TRBD2 (6 bases). Germline CDR1 LNHDA, CDR2 SQIVND (reference sequence). The V end lost 5 bases, the J end lost 1 base, and 26 bases lay between the germline ends. The CDR3 totals 19 residues. The CDR3, as DNA: TGTGCCAGTAGTCTCCAACATGGCAGAGGGGAGGCAATCCAAGAGACCCAGTACTTC. Encoded protein: CASSLQHGRGEAIQETQYF.

This chain links TRBV27 with TRBJ1-4; tentative D call: TRBD1 (6 bases). This CDR3 is 15 amino acids long. V gave up 10 bases and J gave up 4 bases, with 19 bases separating them. The germline CDR1 and CDR2 sequences are MNHEY and SMNVEV (reference sequence). CDR3: CATPLNRDLNEKLFF. In DNA form, the CDR3 reads TGTGCCACCCCTCTAAACAGGGACCTTAATGAAAAACTGTTTTTT.

This sequence joins TRBV30 and TRBJ2-5; 8 positions match TRBD1. The CDR3 is 12 amino acids. With 3 bases clipped from V and 7 bases from J, the junction kept 4 bases outside the gene matches. Germline V gives CDR1 GTSNPN, CDR2 SVGIG (reference sequence). The CDR3, as DNA: TGTGCCTGGAGGGACAGGGATCCGACCCAGTACTTC. Protein: CAWRDRDPTQYF.

This clone was observed once. The genes are TRBV28 and TRBJ1-6; D not resolved. The germline V and J ends were trimmed by 2 bases and 0 bases, with 2 bases remaining between them. Per germline, CDR1 MDHEN and CDR2 SYDVKM. The CDR3 runs 14 residues. The CDR3 nucleotides read TGTGCCAGCAGTTTACTCTCCTATAATTCACCCCTCCACTTT. Protein sequence: CASSLLSYNSPLHF.

The chain carries TRBV27 and TRBJ2-7, with D unresolved. The CDR3 is 14 residues long. V was clipped by 5 bases and J by 1 base, with 12 bases between them. Germline values: CDR1 MNHEY, CDR2 SMNVEV (reference sequence). CDR3 nucleotides: TGTGCCAGCAGTCCCACGACCGGATCCTACGAGCAGTACTTC. It codes for CASSPTTGSYEQYF.

The chain joins TRBV21-1 to TRBJ2-2; TRBD1 is the table's D call and was not checked against the DNA. TRBV21-1 is flagged as a pseudogene. CDR3 length: 16 amino acids. CDR3 DNA: TGTGCCAGCAGCAAATTTAACAGATTGAACACCGGGGAGCTGTTTTTT. This sequence encodes CASSKFNRLNTGELFF.